This T cell receptor beta chain was observed in a study of T cells in Graves' hyperthyroidism and ophthalmopathy. Study observations and caveats: Prediction of ophthalmopathy progression came a median approximately 6.6 months pre-onset.

The germline V gene encodes CDR1 SEHNR and CDR2 FQNEAQ (reference sequence). After removal of 5 bases from V and 6 bases from J, the junction contained 4 bases not matched to a gene. The CDR3 is 13 residues long. Calling Graves' hyperthyroidism stable meant ophthalmopathy did not progress within 18 months. Amplified TCR beta CDR3 regions derived from RNA transcripts. RT-PCR in the first round (using the HTBI primer set) targeted the TCR CDR3. TCRdb redid the calling of the multiplex PCR reads with MiXCR, one entry per CDR3 protein. Here the sample spans about 210,000 distinct CDR3 sequences, approximately 17% being singletons. A note on this clonotype: As yet, its antigen is unknown.

Material for sequencing was blood. This TCR came from a man in his fifties with Graves' hyperthyroidism. The rearrangement joins TRBV7-9 to TRBJ1-2; 9 bases map to TRBD1. The CDR3 DNA is TGTGCCAGCAGCCCCTGGACAGGGGATGGCTACACCTTC. Protein: CASSPWTGDGYTF.